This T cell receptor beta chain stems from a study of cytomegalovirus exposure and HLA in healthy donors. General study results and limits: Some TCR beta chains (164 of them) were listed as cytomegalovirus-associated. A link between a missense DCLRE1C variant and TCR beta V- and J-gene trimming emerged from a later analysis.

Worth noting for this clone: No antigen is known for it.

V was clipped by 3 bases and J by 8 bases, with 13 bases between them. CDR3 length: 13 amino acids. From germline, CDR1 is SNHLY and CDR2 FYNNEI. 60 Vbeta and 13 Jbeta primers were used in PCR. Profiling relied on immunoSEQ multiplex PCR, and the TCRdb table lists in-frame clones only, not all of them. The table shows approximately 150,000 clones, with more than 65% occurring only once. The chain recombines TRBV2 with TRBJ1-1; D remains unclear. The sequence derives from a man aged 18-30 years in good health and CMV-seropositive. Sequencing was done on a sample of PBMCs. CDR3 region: CASSEGRTGEAFF. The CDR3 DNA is TGTGCCAGCAGTGAGGGCCGAACGGGAGAAGCTTTCTTT.